This TCR beta chain is from a study of molecular identifiers for immune sequencing clone quantification (dated by TCRdb to about 2018). Background for the entire study: For a replicate experiment, RNA from around 18,000 or 91,000 naive CD8 T cells was divided into five aliquots, and four of the five aliquots were sequenced. CD8 T cells were used in a methods study to benchmark molecular-identifier clustering-based TCR repertoire sequencing (MIDCIRS) and TCR RNA copy counting. Overall results and qualifications from the work: Even against a background of around 900,000 naive CD8 T cells, spiked-in Jurkat TCR RNA amounting to a single cell's worth was reported to be detectable. Spiked-in Jurkat TCR RNA (10 copies' worth), which is not part of the donor repertoire, was contained in the naive libraries. Identical TCR molecules sharing a barcode could cause highly expanded clone sizes to be underestimated. Modeling estimated about 3 recovered TCR RNA copies per cell, compared with about ten by digital PCR, which implies about 30% capture efficiency. When barcode sub-clustering was left out, chimeric consensus sequences inflated TCR diversity, with chimeras reaching as high as 47%. Clones above 20 RNA copies held over 99% of molecules in CMV-specific effector cells but under 1% in naive cells.

Libraries of naive CD8 T cells were built from approximately 20,000 to 980,000 sorted cells, with 10%, 30% or 50% of the purified RNA used. Naive CD8 T cells, defined as CD8+CD4-CCR7+CD45RA+, were FACS-sorted into RLT Plus buffer on a BD FACSAria II. Approximately 9 TCR copies' worth of Jurkat RNA were spiked into roughly 20,000-1,000,000 naive CD8 T cell samples to test detection sensitivity. CD8 T cells were enriched using RosetteSep CD8+ T Cell Enrichment Cocktail and Ficoll-Paque, and the enriched cells then underwent ACK red cell lysis. This clonotype was counted only a few times. The target of this receptor is not known. No quality values exist for individual bases; no much larger clone is one base distant. CDR1 and CDR2 were assigned from the germline V gene as LGHNA and YSLEER. CDR3 length: 16 amino acids, cysteine to phenylalanine. Of all the DNA, just the CDR3 is kept, 48 bases in frame from base 1. Trimming removed 5 bases from V and 1 base from J; the gene matches leave 10 bases unexplained.

Library prep was done by PCR. The data were produced on an Illumina HiSeq 4000. Bulk TCR libraries were prepared as previously described, using TCR primers listed in Table S5. Total RNA was purified with the Qiagen AllPrep DNA/RNA kit. Before analysis, reads from multiple sequencing runs of one library were combined. Per the source publication's procedure: Only reads with exact TCR constant sequence were kept, trimmed to 150 nt, and grouped by their 12-nt molecular barcodes. Reads within each barcode group were sub-clustered using a 15% Levenshtein threshold, and quality-weighted consensus sequences were constructed for each RNA molecule. Non-functional sequences were filtered out, along with any lower-count sequence sitting one edit away from another sequence. On the basis of fitting two negative binomial distributions, barcode sub-clusters with fewer than 20% of the maximum read count were discarded. TCRdb reworked the public reads: Q25 trimming with fastp, MiXCR clone assembly, productive beta chains retained. CDR3 protein sequences are deduplicated, and each keeps its most common genes and DNA. TCRdb, rather than the study authors, made the V and J calls. This sample has around 460,000 distinct CDR3 sequences in its table, and 20% to 25% of those were observed once. Of the sample, about 0.78% falls within the top ten clones.

The specimen was naive CD8+ T cells from blood, with Jurkat cell RNA spiked in. The sample's cell subset or site label, in plain terms: FACS-sorted CD8+CD4-CCR7+CD45RA+ naive T cells. Here the chain combines TRBV4-3 and TRBJ2-5; the central 7 bases match TRBD1. This TCR came from a human donor in good health. Some libraries in this study had Jurkat cell RNA spiked in. The sequence in DNA is TGCGCCAGCAGCAAAGCAGGGGGTAGGATCCAAGAGACCCAGTACTTC. Translated, it gives CASSKAGGRIQETQYF.